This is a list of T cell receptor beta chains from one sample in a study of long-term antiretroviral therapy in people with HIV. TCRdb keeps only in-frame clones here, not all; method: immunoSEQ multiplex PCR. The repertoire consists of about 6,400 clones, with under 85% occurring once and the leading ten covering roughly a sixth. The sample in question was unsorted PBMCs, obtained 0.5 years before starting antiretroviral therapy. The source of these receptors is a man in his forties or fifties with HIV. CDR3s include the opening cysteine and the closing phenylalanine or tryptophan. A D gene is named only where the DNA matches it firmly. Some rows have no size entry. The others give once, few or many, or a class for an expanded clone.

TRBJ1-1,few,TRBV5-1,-,TGCGCCAGCAGCTTGGAATTTTACACTGAAGCTTTCTTT,CASSLEFYTEAFF
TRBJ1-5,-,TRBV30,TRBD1,TGTGCCTGGAGTCGACAGGGAGGACAGCCCCAGCATTTT,CAWSRQGGQPQHF
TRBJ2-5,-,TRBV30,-,TGTGCCTGGAGCCCGGCATTGGTGGAGACCCAGTACTTC,CAWSPALVETQYF
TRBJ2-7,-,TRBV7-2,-,TGTGCCAGCAGCTTAACAGGCACCTCCTACGAGCAGTACTTC,CASSLTGTSYEQYF
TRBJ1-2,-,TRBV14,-,TGTGCCAGCAGCCAAGATCTGAGACCGGGCTATGGCTACACCTTC,CASSQDLRPGYGYTF
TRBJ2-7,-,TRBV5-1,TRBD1,TGCGCCAGCAGCTTGGTGCAGGGGGCCTACGAGCAGTACTTC,CASSLVQGAYEQYF
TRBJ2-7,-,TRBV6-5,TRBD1,TGTGCCAGCAGTTACTCATCCCAGGGGGCCTACGAGCAGTACTTC,CASSYSSQGAYEQYF
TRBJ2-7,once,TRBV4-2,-,TGTGCCAGCAGCGTCGAAGAGGGGGGCCTAACCTACGAGCAGTACTTC,CASSVEEGGLTYEQYF
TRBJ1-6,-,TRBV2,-,TGTGCCAGCACTCCCGACACCCCGGCCTCCTATAATTCACCCCTCCACTTT,CASTPDTPASYNSPLHF
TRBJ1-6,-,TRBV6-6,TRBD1,TGTGCCAGCAGTTCAGGACAGGGGGCCGGAATTTCACCCCTCCACTTT,CASSSGQGAGISPLHF
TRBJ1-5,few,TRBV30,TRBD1,TGTGCCTGGAGTGGGACAGGGGATCAGCCCCAGCATTTT,CAWSGTGDQPQHF
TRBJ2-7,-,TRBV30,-,TGTGCCTGGAGTGTATTCAGCTACGAGCAGTACTTC,CAWSVFSYEQYF
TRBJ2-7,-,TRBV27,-,TGTGCCAGCAGGGGGATTGCCGGGGCCGCCTACGAGCAGTACTTC,CASRGIAGAAYEQYF
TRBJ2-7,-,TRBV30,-,TGTGCCTGGCTATCGGCGGACGGTGGATACGAGCAGTACTTC,CAWLSADGGYEQYF
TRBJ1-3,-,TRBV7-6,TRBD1,TGTGCCAGCAGCATGGGACAGGCCCTCTCTGGAAACACCATATATTTT,CASSMGQALSGNTIYF
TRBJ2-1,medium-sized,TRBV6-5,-,TGTGCCAGCAGTTACGTATCGACAGGGCGGGGAGAGCAGTTCTTC,CASSYVSTGRGEQFF
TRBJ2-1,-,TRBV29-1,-,TGCAGCGTTGAAAAAGACTTCAATGAGCAGTTCTTC,CSVEKDFNEQFF
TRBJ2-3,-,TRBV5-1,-,TGCGCCAGCAGCTTGGTGGGCGGGAACACAGATACGCAGTATTTT,CASSLVGGNTDTQYF
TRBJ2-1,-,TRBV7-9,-,TGTGCCAGCAGCTCAGGCTACTCCTACAATGAGCAGTTCTTC,CASSSGYSYNEQFF
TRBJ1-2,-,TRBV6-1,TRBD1,TGTGCCAGCAGCCCCAGGACAGGCGCAGGTTATGGCTACACCTTC,CASSPRTGAGYGYTF
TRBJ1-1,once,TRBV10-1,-,TGCGCCAGCAGTGAGCAGGGCATGAACACTGAAGCTTTCTTT,CASSEQGMNTEAFF
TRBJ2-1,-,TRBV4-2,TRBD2,TGTGCCAGCAGCCAAGGCACTAGCGGGGGGAGGAATGAGCAGTTCTTC,CASSQGTSGGRNEQFF
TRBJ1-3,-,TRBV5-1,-,TGCGCCAGCAGCCCTGGACGCCTCGACACCATATATTTT,CASSPGRLDTIYF
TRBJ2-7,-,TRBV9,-,TGTGCCAGCAGCGTAGGGGACTGGGCCTACGTAAAGCAGTACTTC,CASSVGDWAYVKQYF
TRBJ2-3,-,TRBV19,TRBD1,TGTGCCAGTAGGACAGGGGGCGCGGGAGATACGCAGTATTTT,CASRTGGAGDTQYF
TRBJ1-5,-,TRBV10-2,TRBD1,TGCGCCAGCAGAACCGGGACAGATCAGCCCCAGCATTTT,CASRTGTDQPQHF
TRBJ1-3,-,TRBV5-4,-,TGTGCCAGCAGCTGGGTGGGGGGGGCCTACTCTGGAAACACCATATATTTT,CASSWVGGAYSGNTIYF
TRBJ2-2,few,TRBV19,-,TGTGCCAGTAGTATTCGACCTTCGAACACCGGGGAGCTGTTTTTT,CASSIRPSNTGELFF
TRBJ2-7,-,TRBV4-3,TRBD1,TGCGCCAGCAGCCCTGGACAGGGAACCTACGAGCAGTACTTC,CASSPGQGTYEQYF
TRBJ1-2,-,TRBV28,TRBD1,TGTGCCAGCAGATCGGGACAGGGGGTCGGCTATGGCTACACCTTC,CASRSGQGVGYGYTF
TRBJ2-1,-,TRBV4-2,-,TGTGCCAGCACCTTAGTTGACCGAGACTACAATGAGCAGTTCTTC,CASTLVDRDYNEQFF
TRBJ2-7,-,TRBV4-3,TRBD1,TGCGCCAGCAGCCTGGGACAGGGCTACGAGCAGTACTTC,CASSLGQGYEQYF
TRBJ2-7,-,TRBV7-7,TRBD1,TGTGCCAGCAGCTTTGGGACAGCTCCCTACGAGCAGTACTTC,CASSFGTAPYEQYF
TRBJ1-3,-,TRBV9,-,TGTGCCAGCAGCGAAGACGTGAACTCTGGAAACACCATATATTTT,CASSEDVNSGNTIYF
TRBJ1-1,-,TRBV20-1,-,TGCAGTGCTAGAGAGTCGGGAGAAGCTTTCTTT,CSARESGEAFF
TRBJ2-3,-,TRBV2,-,TGTGCCAGCAGTGAGTGGGGGCTAGCGGCAACCACAGATACGCAGTATTTT,CASSEWGLAATTDTQYF
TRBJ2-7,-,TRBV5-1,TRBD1,TGCGCCAGCAGCAAAGGACAGGGGGCGCAATACGAGCAGTACTTC,CASSKGQGAQYEQYF
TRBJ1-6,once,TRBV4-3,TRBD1,TGCGCCAGCAGCCAAGATAGTGACAGGGGCGTACCCTATAATTCACCCCTCCACTTT,CASSQDSDRGVPYNSPLHF
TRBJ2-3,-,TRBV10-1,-,TGCGCCAGCAGTGAGTCGAAGGGCCCAGATACGCAGTATTTT,CASSESKGPDTQYF
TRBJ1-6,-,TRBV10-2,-,TGCGCCAGCAGTGCGGAGGCAGTTCATTCACCCCTCCACTTT,CASSAEAVHSPLHF
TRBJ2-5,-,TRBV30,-,TGTGCCTGGAGTGCATCCGACCAAGAGACCCAGTACTTC,CAWSASDQETQYF
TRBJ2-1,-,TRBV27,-,TGTGCCAGCAGCCCCGGGACTGAAGCCTACAATGAGCAGTTCTTC,CASSPGTEAYNEQFF
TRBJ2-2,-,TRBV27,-,TGTGCCAGCAGTTCCGGGGCGGCCGGGGAGCTGTTTTTT,CASSSGAAGELFF
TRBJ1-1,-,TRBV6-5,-,TGTGCCAGCAGCGAGACACCCCAGGGGAAAGCTTTCTTT,CASSETPQGKAFF
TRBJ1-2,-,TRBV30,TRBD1,TGTGCCTGGAGCCGGGGACAGGGGGCCTATGGCTACACCTTC,CAWSRGQGAYGYTF
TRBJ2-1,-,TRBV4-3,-,TGCGCCAGCAGCCAAGACGTTAGCTCCTACAATGAGCAGTTCTTC,CASSQDVSSYNEQFF
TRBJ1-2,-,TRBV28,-,TGTGCCAGCAGTTTTGCCTATGGCTACACCTTC,CASSFAYGYTF
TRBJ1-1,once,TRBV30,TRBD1,TGTGCCTGGACTAGAACAGGGGGCAGGGTTAACCCTGAAGCTTTCTTT,CAWTRTGGRVNPEAFF
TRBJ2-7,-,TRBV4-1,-,TGCGCCAGCAGCCAAGTTGATCGGGCTGGCGACGAGCAGTACTTC,CASSQVDRAGDEQYF
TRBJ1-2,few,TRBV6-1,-,TGTGCCAGCAGACAGGCGGGAGGCTACACCTTC,CASRQAGGYTF
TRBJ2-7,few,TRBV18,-,TGTGCCAGCTCACCGAGTAACTACGAGCAGTACTTC,CASSPSNYEQYF
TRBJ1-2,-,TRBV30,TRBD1,TGTGCCTGGAGTATACAGACAGGGGTCTATGGCTACACCTTC,CAWSIQTGVYGYTF
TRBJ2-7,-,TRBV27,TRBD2,TGTGCCAGCAGACTAGCGGGGGGTGAGCAGTACTTC,CASRLAGGEQYF
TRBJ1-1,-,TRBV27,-,TGTGCCAGCAGTTTGAAGGGGTACACTGAAGCTTTCTTT,CASSLKGYTEAFF
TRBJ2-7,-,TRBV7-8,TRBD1,TGTGCCAGCAGCTTAGGGGGGGGACAGGGGGCGTACGAGCAGTACTTC,CASSLGGGQGAYEQYF